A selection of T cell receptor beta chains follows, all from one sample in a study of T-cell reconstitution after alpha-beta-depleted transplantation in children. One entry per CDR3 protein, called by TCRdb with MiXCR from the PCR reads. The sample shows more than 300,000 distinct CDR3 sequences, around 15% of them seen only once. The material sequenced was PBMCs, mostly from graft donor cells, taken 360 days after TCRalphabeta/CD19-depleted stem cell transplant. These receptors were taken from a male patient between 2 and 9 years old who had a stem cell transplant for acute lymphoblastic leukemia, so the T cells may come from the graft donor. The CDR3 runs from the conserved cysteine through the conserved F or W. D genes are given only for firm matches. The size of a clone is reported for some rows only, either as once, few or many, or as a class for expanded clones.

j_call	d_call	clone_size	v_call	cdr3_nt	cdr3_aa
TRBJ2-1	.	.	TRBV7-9	TGTGCCACAGGTGATTCCCTAAATGAGCAGTTCTTC	CATGDSLNEQFF
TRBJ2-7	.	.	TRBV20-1	TGCAGTGCTAGTCACCGACCACCCTACGAGCAGTACTTC	CSASHRPPYEQYF
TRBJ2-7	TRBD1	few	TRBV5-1	TGCGCCAGCAAGGGACAGTCTTCCACCTACGAGCAGTACTTC	CASKGQSSTYEQYF
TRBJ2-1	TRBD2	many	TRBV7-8	TGTGCCAGCAGCTTAGTGGGAGGGCCCTCAAATGAGCAGTTCTTC	CASSLVGGPSNEQFF
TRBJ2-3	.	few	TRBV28	TGTGCCAGCACCGGGCGGCGGGCGCACACAGATACGCAGTATTTT	CASTGRRAHTDTQYF
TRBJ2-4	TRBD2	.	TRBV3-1	TGTGCCAGCAGCCAAACCTCGGGACTAGCGGGAGTTTTGTACTTC	CASSQTSGLAGVLYF
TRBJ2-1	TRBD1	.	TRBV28	TGTGCCAGCAGTCCCCTCCCGACAGGGTTGAAGTTCTTC	CASSPLPTGLKFF
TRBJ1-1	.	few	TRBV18	TGTGCCAGCTCACCACGAATCAGTTGGGGGATGAACACTGAAGCTTTCTTT	CASSPRISWGMNTEAFF
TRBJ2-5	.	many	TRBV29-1	TGCAGCGTAGGATCGGAGACCCAGTACTTC	CSVGSETQYF
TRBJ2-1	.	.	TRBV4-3	TGCGCCAGCAGCCAAGACGGGGACTACAATGAGCAGTTCTTC	CASSQDGDYNEQFF
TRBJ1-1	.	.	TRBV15	TGTGCCACCAGCTACCCTACGAAGGGATTCTTCCGTCCGGACACTGAAGCTTTCTTT	CATSYPTKGFFRPDTEAFF
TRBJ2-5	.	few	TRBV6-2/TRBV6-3	TGTGCCAGCAGTTACTCGACGGGGCGGCAAGAGACCCAGTACTTC	CASSYSTGRQETQYF
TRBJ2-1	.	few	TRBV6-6	TGTGCCAGCAGTTACATCGCGAATGAGCAGTTCTTC	CASSYIANEQFF
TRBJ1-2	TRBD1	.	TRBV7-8	TGTGCCAGCAGCAGAACCGGACAGGGGGCTCGAGGCTACACCTTC	CASSRTGQGARGYTF
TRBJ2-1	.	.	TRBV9	TGTGCCAGCAGCGTCCGGACGGCGGCAGGTGAGCAGTTCTTC	CASSVRTAAGEQFF
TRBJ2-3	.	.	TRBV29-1	TGCAGCCTATCCAAAGCGGGCAGCACAGATACGCAGTATTTT	CSLSKAGSTDTQYF
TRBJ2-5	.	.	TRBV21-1	TGTGCCAGCAGCAAAGAAGTTGACAGGATGAAACAAGAGACCCAGTACTTC	CASSKEVDRMKQETQYF
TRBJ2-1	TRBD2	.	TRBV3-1	TGTGCCAGCAAAGGTAAACTAGCGGACTCCTACAATGAGCAGTTCTTC	CASKGKLADSYNEQFF
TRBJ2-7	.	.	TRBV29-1	TGCAGCGTTGAAGATGCGAGGAGGCAGGCTGGCCACGAGCAGTACTTC	CSVEDARRQAGHEQYF
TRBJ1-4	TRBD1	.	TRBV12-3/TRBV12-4	TGTGCCTTCAGTTTCCGGGGTGTATTCGGGACAGTTAATGAAAAACTGTTTTTT	CAFSFRGVFGTVNEKLFF
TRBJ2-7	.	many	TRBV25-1	TGTGCCAGCAGGGACTACAGCTCCTACGAGCAGTACTTC	CASRDYSSYEQYF
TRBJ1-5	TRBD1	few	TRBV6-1	TGTGCCAGCAGATCAGGGGGTGGCAATCAGCCCCAGCATTTT	CASRSGGGNQPQHF
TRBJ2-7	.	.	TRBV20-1	TGCAGTGCTAAACTAGGGGGCGAGCAGTACTTC	CSAKLGGEQYF
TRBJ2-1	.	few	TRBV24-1	TGTGCCACCAGTGATTTGTCCAGGGCAGCCAATGAGCAGTTCTTC	CATSDLSRAANEQFF
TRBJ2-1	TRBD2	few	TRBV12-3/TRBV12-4	TGTGCCAGCAGTCCGACTAGCGGCAGAAGCAATGAGCAGTTCTTC	CASSPTSGRSNEQFF
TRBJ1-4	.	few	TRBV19	TGTGCCAGTAGTACCGGGCCGTCCAAACTGTTTTTT	CASSTGPSKLFF
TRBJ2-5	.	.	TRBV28	TGTGCCAGCAGTTTACTTACGGACAGACCGGGGGATACCCAGTACTTC	CASSLLTDRPGDTQYF
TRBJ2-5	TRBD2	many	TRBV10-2	TGCGCCAGCAGTGATCTGGCTAGCGGGAGGAACCAAGAGACCCAGTACTTC	CASSDLASGRNQETQYF
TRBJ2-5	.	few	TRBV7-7	TGTGCTAGCAGCTTAGCATCAGGGGTGGAGACCCAGTACTTC	CASSLASGVETQYF
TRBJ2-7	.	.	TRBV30	TGTGCCTGGAGTGTCGTCGGAACCTACGAGCAGTACTTC	CAWSVVGTYEQYF
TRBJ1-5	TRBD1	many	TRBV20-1	TGCAGTGCTAGTCAGGGGGCGATCTTCGGGAACAATCAGCCCCAGCATTTT	CSASQGAIFGNNQPQHF
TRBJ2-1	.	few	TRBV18	TGTGCCAGCTCACGAGGGGTAAGCTCCTACAATGAGCAGTTCTTC	CASSRGVSSYNEQFF
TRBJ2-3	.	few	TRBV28	TGTGCCAGCAGTTTTCGTGGAGTAAGTAGGCCAGATACGCAGTATTTT	CASSFRGVSRPDTQYF
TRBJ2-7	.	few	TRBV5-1	TGCCCCTCTCCTGCCCACGGGAGTCGCCTTACTTCCAACTACGAGCAGTACTTC	CPSPAHGSRLTSNYEQYF
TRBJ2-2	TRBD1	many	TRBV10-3	TGTGCCATCGGGGGGACAGGGAACACCGGGGAGCTGTTTTTT	CAIGGTGNTGELFF
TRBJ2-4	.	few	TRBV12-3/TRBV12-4	TGTGCCAGCAGTCGCCGAGGCCCACAGTACTTC	CASSRRGPQYF
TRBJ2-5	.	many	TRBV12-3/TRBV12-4	TGTGCCAGCAGTCTAACGTCAGGGGGGGAGACCCAGTACTTC	CASSLTSGGETQYF
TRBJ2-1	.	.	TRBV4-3	TGCGCCAGCAGCCAGATTGGGATCCGGGACGTTGGTCAGTTCTTC	CASSQIGIRDVGQFF
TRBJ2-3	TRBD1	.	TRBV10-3	TGTGCCGCACAGGGGGCTGTTACCGCAGATACGCAGTATTTT	CAAQGAVTADTQYF
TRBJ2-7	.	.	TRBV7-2	TGTGCCAGCAGCTTAAGCGTCGTTCGTTCCTACGAGCAGTACTTC	CASSLSVVRSYEQYF
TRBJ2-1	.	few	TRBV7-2	TGTGCCAGCAGAGCAGGGTACAATGAGCAGTTCTTC	CASRAGYNEQFF
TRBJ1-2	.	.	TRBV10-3	TGTGCCATCAGTGAGTCAGGACGGTTCTATGGCTACACCTTC	CAISESGRFYGYTF
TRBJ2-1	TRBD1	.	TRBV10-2	TGCGCCAGCTCTGACAGGGGGTACAATGAGCAGTTCTTC	CASSDRGYNEQFF
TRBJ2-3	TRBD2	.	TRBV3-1	TGTGCCAGCAGCCAGGGACTAGCCGATACGCAGTATTTT	CASSQGLADTQYF
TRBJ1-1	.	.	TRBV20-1	TGCAGCTCCTCCCCACTAAACACTGAAGCTTTCTTT	CSSSPLNTEAFF
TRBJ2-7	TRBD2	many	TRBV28	TGTGCCAGCAGTCGTCCCCCTCTAGCGGGAGTAAAGGGCTACGAGCAGTACTTC	CASSRPPLAGVKGYEQYF
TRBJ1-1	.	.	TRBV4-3	TGCGCCAGCAGCCAAGGAGTAATAAGGGGCACTGAAGCTTTCTTT	CASSQGVIRGTEAFF
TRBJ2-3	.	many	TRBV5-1	TGCGCCAGCAGCTTGACTAGCACAGATACGCAGTATTTT	CASSLTSTDTQYF
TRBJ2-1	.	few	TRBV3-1	TGTGCCAGCAGTTTAGACAGTCCGAATGAGCAGTTCTTC	CASSLDSPNEQFF
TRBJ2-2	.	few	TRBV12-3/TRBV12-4	TGTGCCAGCAGTTCCCGGGACACCCCCGGGGAGCTGTTTTTT	CASSSRDTPGELFF
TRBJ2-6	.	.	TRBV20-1	TGCAGTGCTAGGGAGACAGGAGCCAACGTCCTGACTTTC	CSARETGANVLTF
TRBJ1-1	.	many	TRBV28	TGTGCCAGCAGTTTGGGGGGGACACCGAAAACTGAAGCTTTCTTT	CASSLGGTPKTEAFF